This is a list of T cell receptor beta chains from one sample in a study of beta chain features in type 1 diabetes. Clones were sequenced by immunoSEQ multiplex PCR, and TCRdb holds only the in-frame ones, with some missing. The repertoire has roughly 300,000 clones, 7% to 9% of them found once; the top ten carry less than 0.45%. Sequencing was done on a sample of central memory CD4+ T cells from blood. Source of these receptors: a woman in her late teens or twenties in good health. The CDR3 runs from the conserved cysteine through the conserved F or W. Fields, in order: clone size, J gene, V gene, D gene, CDR3 DNA, CDR3 protein. A D gene is named only where the DNA matches it firmly. The size field is filled for only some rows; it gives once, few, many or a size class.

abundance: few
j_gene: TRBJ2-1
v_gene: TRBV20-1
d_gene: NA
CDR3nt: TGCAGTGCAAAACCTTACAATGAGCAGTTCTTC
CDR3aa: CSAKPYNEQFF

abundance: few
j_gene: TRBJ1-1
v_gene: TRBV7-3
d_gene: NA
CDR3nt: TGTGCCAGCGGACCGGGACCGAACACTGAAGCTTTCTTT
CDR3aa: CASGPGPNTEAFF

abundance: NA
j_gene: TRBJ2-5
v_gene: TRBV4-2
d_gene: NA
CDR3nt: TGTGCCAGCAGCCCCGGACGAGCGAAAGAGACCCAGTACTTC
CDR3aa: CASSPGRAKETQYF

abundance: NA
j_gene: TRBJ2-1
v_gene: TRBV7-9
d_gene: TRBD2
CDR3nt: TGTGCCAGCAGCCGCGGGGGGACCTACAATGAGCAGTTCTTC
CDR3aa: CASSRGGTYNEQFF

abundance: NA
j_gene: TRBJ1-5
v_gene: TRBV7-9
d_gene: NA
CDR3nt: TGTGCCAGCAGCTTAGGGGGATACAATCAGCCCCAGCATTTT
CDR3aa: CASSLGGYNQPQHF

abundance: NA
j_gene: TRBJ2-2
v_gene: TRBV5-4
d_gene: NA
CDR3nt: TGTGCCAGCAGCTTGTGGGCCGGGGAGCTGTTTTTT
CDR3aa: CASSLWAGELFF

abundance: NA
j_gene: TRBJ2-3
v_gene: TRBV5-4
d_gene: TRBD2
CDR3nt: TGTGCCAGCAGCCGGACTAGCGGGAGGCCCGGAGATACGCAGTATTTT
CDR3aa: CASSRTSGRPGDTQYF

abundance: few
j_gene: TRBJ1-5
v_gene: TRBV18
d_gene: NA
CDR3nt: TGTGCCAGCTCCCGAGAGCGGATGCGTCAGCCCCAGCATTTT
CDR3aa: CASSRERMRQPQHF

abundance: NA
j_gene: TRBJ1-1
v_gene: TRBV9
d_gene: NA
CDR3nt: TGTGCCAGCAGCTCCCATGGGCCGGTGGGTGCTTTCTTT
CDR3aa: CASSSHGPVGAFF

abundance: NA
j_gene: TRBJ2-1
v_gene: TRBV6-1
d_gene: NA
CDR3nt: TGTGCCAGCAGTCTTAGCGGTTTGCTTTACAATGAGCAGTTCTTC
CDR3aa: CASSLSGLLYNEQFF

abundance: NA
j_gene: TRBJ2-3
v_gene: TRBV6-6
d_gene: NA
CDR3nt: TGTGCCAGCAGTAACCAGAGAGGGAATACGCAGTATTTT
CDR3aa: CASSNQRGNTQYF

abundance: NA
j_gene: TRBJ2-7
v_gene: TRBV2
d_gene: TRBD2
CDR3nt: TGTGCCAGCACCGGTTGGACTAGCGGGAGATCCTACGAGCAGTACTTC
CDR3aa: CASTGWTSGRSYEQYF

abundance: NA
j_gene: TRBJ2-7
v_gene: TRBV6-5
d_gene: TRBD2
CDR3nt: TGTGCCAGGGGGACTAGCGGATTCTCCTACGAGCAGTACTTC
CDR3aa: CARGTSGFSYEQYF

abundance: NA
j_gene: TRBJ1-4
v_gene: TRBV7-9
d_gene: TRBD1
CDR3nt: TGTGCCAGCAGTTCCCTGGGGACAGAAATAGATGAAAAACTGTTTTTT
CDR3aa: CASSSLGTEIDEKLFF

abundance: few
j_gene: TRBJ1-1
v_gene: TRBV5-8
d_gene: NA
CDR3nt: TGTGCCAGCAGCCCCGGAGCAGGAATGAACACTGAAGCTTTCTTT
CDR3aa: CASSPGAGMNTEAFF

abundance: NA
j_gene: TRBJ1-5
v_gene: TRBV6-5
d_gene: NA
CDR3nt: TGTGCCAGCAGAGGAATAGATCAGCCCCAGCATTTT
CDR3aa: CASRGIDQPQHF

abundance: NA
j_gene: TRBJ1-2
v_gene: TRBV5-1
d_gene: NA
CDR3nt: TGCGCCAGCAGCGCCCAGGATAACTATGGCTACACCTTC
CDR3aa: CASSAQDNYGYTF

abundance: few
j_gene: TRBJ2-4
v_gene: TRBV6-5
d_gene: TRBD2
CDR3nt: TGTGCCAGCAGTTACTCGACTAGCGCCATTCAGTACTTC
CDR3aa: CASSYSTSAIQYF

abundance: NA
j_gene: TRBJ2-6
v_gene: TRBV5-1
d_gene: NA
CDR3nt: TGCGCCAGCAGCTTCCATCACTTCTCTGGGGCCAACGTCCTGACTTTC
CDR3aa: CASSFHHFSGANVLTF

abundance: few
j_gene: TRBJ2-2
v_gene: TRBV27
d_gene: NA
CDR3nt: TGTGCCAGCTCCTTGGACCTATACACCGGGGAGCTGTTTTTT
CDR3aa: CASSLDLYTGELFF

abundance: NA
j_gene: TRBJ2-1
v_gene: TRBV19
d_gene: TRBD2
CDR3nt: TGTGCCAGTACCCTCAACCCACTACTAGCGGGGGACAATGAGCAGTTCTTC
CDR3aa: CASTLNPLLAGDNEQFF

abundance: few
j_gene: TRBJ2-3
v_gene: TRBV7-8
d_gene: TRBD2
CDR3nt: TGTGCCAGCACCCCAAGGTCAGCGGGGAGCACAGATACGCAGTATTTT
CDR3aa: CASTPRSAGSTDTQYF

abundance: NA
j_gene: TRBJ2-7
v_gene: TRBV19
d_gene: TRBD2
CDR3nt: TGTGCCAGTAGTAGGGGCGGGAGCCCCTCCTACGAGCAGTACTTC
CDR3aa: CASSRGGSPSYEQYF

abundance: NA
j_gene: TRBJ2-5
v_gene: TRBV7-2
d_gene: TRBD1
CDR3nt: TGTGCCAGCAGCCCGGACAGGGGGCGAGAGACCCAGTACTTC
CDR3aa: CASSPDRGRETQYF

abundance: many
j_gene: TRBJ2-5
v_gene: TRBV16
d_gene: NA
CDR3nt: TGTGCCAGCAGCCAATATCAGGAGACCCAGTACTTC
CDR3aa: CASSQYQETQYF

abundance: few
j_gene: TRBJ2-5
v_gene: TRBV7-9
d_gene: NA
CDR3nt: TGTGCCAGCAGCATCAGTCGGGATCAGGAGACCCAGTACTTC
CDR3aa: CASSISRDQETQYF

abundance: NA
j_gene: TRBJ1-3
v_gene: TRBV9
d_gene: NA
CDR3nt: TGTGCCAGCAGCGTAGGTTCGGGCAGAACCTCTGGAAACACCATATATTTT
CDR3aa: CASSVGSGRTSGNTIYF

abundance: few
j_gene: TRBJ1-1
v_gene: TRBV29-1
d_gene: NA
CDR3nt: TGCAGCGTTGAGGGCCCGACCATGACAGTTCGGTCTTTCTTT
CDR3aa: CSVEGPTMTVRSFF

abundance: NA
j_gene: TRBJ1-5
v_gene: TRBV18
d_gene: NA
CDR3nt: TGTGCCAGCTCACCGACTGGGAGGAGCAATCAGCCCCAGCATTTT
CDR3aa: CASSPTGRSNQPQHF

abundance: few
j_gene: TRBJ2-7
v_gene: TRBV11-2
d_gene: NA
CDR3nt: TGTGCCAGCAGCCACAACCCCTCGCGGCAGGGAAGGTTTGTGCAGTACTTC
CDR3aa: CASSHNPSRQGRFVQYF

abundance: NA
j_gene: TRBJ2-1
v_gene: TRBV4-2
d_gene: NA
CDR3nt: TGTGCCAGCAGCCAAGATGGCAGGAGAGGGTGGAATGAGCAGTTCTTC
CDR3aa: CASSQDGRRGWNEQFF

abundance: NA
j_gene: TRBJ2-4
v_gene: TRBV5-4
d_gene: NA
CDR3nt: TGTGCCAGCAGCTGGGGAGGACAGGACGGGGCCAAAAACATTCAGTACTTC
CDR3aa: CASSWGGQDGAKNIQYF

abundance: NA
j_gene: TRBJ2-3
v_gene: TRBV5-4
d_gene: TRBD2
CDR3nt: TGTGCCAGCAGCCCTGGACTAGCGGGAACCACAGATACGCAGTATTTT
CDR3aa: CASSPGLAGTTDTQYF

abundance: NA
j_gene: TRBJ1-1
v_gene: TRBV7-2
d_gene: TRBD1
CDR3nt: TGTGCCAGCAGCTTCGCAGGGGGAAACACTGAAGCTTTCTTT
CDR3aa: CASSFAGGNTEAFF

abundance: NA
j_gene: TRBJ2-5
v_gene: TRBV6-5
d_gene: NA
CDR3nt: TGTGCCAGCAGTTATAGTGAGACCCAGTACTTC
CDR3aa: CASSYSETQYF

abundance: NA
j_gene: TRBJ2-1
v_gene: TRBV6-1
d_gene: TRBD1
CDR3nt: TGTGCCAGCAGTGGACAGGGTTCGTCGGCCTACAATGAGCAGTTCTTC
CDR3aa: CASSGQGSSAYNEQFF

abundance: NA
j_gene: TRBJ2-5
v_gene: TRBV4-3
d_gene: NA
CDR3nt: TGCGCCAGCAGCCAAGAATGGAGCGGCTACCAAGAGACCCAGTACTTC
CDR3aa: CASSQEWSGYQETQYF

abundance: few
j_gene: TRBJ2-5
v_gene: TRBV7-2
d_gene: NA
CDR3nt: TGTGCCAGCAGCTTTCAAGGGAGAGAGACCCAGTACTTC
CDR3aa: CASSFQGRETQYF

abundance: few
j_gene: TRBJ2-3
v_gene: TRBV14
d_gene: TRBD1
CDR3nt: TGTGCCAGCAGCCAAACGGACAGGCCAAAGGGTACGCAGTATTTT
CDR3aa: CASSQTDRPKGTQYF

abundance: few
j_gene: TRBJ1-1
v_gene: TRBV7-2
d_gene: NA
CDR3nt: TGTGCCAGCAGCTCGGGCAGGCACACTGAAGCTTTCTTT
CDR3aa: CASSSGRHTEAFF

abundance: NA
j_gene: TRBJ2-1
v_gene: TRBV18
d_gene: TRBD2
CDR3nt: TGTGCCAGCTCAGCAATTTCAGCGGGAGTTCAGGATGAGCAGTTCTTC
CDR3aa: CASSAISAGVQDEQFF

abundance: NA
j_gene: TRBJ2-1
v_gene: TRBV6-5
d_gene: NA
CDR3nt: TGTGCCAGCAGTCCCCGTCAGACGCCTGAGCAGTTCTTC
CDR3aa: CASSPRQTPEQFF

abundance: NA
j_gene: TRBJ2-7
v_gene: TRBV28
d_gene: TRBD1
CDR3nt: TGTGCCAGCAGTTTTGACAGGGAGTATCCCGAGCAGTACTTC
CDR3aa: CASSFDREYPEQYF

abundance: NA
j_gene: TRBJ1-1
v_gene: TRBV7-9
d_gene: NA
CDR3nt: TGTGCCAGCAGCTCCCTCCGGAACACTGAAGCTTTCTTT
CDR3aa: CASSSLRNTEAFF

abundance: NA
j_gene: TRBJ1-2
v_gene: TRBV18
d_gene: NA
CDR3nt: TGTGCCAGCTCACCAGACAGTCGCTATGGCTACACCTTC
CDR3aa: CASSPDSRYGYTF

abundance: NA
j_gene: TRBJ2-3
v_gene: TRBV6-1
d_gene: NA
CDR3nt: TGTGCCAGCAGCCTGGGACTGGGAGATACGCAGTATTTT
CDR3aa: CASSLGLGDTQYF

abundance: NA
j_gene: TRBJ2-3
v_gene: TRBV7-8
d_gene: TRBD2
CDR3nt: TGTGCCAGCAGCTTAGGGGCGGGAGGGGATGGAGATACGCAGTATTTT
CDR3aa: CASSLGAGGDGDTQYF

abundance: few
j_gene: TRBJ1-5
v_gene: TRBV2
d_gene: NA
CDR3nt: TGTGCCAGCAGTGTTAGTACAGTTCGGAATCAGCCCCAGCATTTT
CDR3aa: CASSVSTVRNQPQHF

abundance: few
j_gene: TRBJ2-1
v_gene: TRBV9
d_gene: NA
CDR3nt: TGTGCCAGCAGCGTAGCTTCCGAGAACAATGAGCAGTTCTTC
CDR3aa: CASSVASENNEQFF

abundance: NA
j_gene: TRBJ2-2
v_gene: TRBV7-2
d_gene: TRBD2
CDR3nt: TGTGCCAGCAGCACCCTACTGGCGGGAGTAAACACCGGGGAGCTGTTTTTT
CDR3aa: CASSTLLAGVNTGELFF